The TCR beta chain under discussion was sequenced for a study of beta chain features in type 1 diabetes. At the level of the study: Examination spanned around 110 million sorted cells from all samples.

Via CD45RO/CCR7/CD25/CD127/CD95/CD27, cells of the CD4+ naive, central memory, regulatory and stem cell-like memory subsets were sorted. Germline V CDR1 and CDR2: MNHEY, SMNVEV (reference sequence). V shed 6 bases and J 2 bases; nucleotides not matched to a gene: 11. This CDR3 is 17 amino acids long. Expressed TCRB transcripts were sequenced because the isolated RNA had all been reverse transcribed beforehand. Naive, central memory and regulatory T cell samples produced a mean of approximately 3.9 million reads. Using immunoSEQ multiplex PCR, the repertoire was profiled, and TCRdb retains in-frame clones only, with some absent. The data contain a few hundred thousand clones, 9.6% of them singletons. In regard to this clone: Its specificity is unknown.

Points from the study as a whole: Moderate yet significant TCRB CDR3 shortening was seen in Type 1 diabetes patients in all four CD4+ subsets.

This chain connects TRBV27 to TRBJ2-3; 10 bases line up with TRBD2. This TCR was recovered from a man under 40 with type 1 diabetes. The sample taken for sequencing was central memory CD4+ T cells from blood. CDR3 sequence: CASSLRTSGSLTDTQYF. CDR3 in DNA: TGTGCCAGCAGCTTAAGGACTAGCGGTTCCCTCACAGATACGCAGTATTTT.